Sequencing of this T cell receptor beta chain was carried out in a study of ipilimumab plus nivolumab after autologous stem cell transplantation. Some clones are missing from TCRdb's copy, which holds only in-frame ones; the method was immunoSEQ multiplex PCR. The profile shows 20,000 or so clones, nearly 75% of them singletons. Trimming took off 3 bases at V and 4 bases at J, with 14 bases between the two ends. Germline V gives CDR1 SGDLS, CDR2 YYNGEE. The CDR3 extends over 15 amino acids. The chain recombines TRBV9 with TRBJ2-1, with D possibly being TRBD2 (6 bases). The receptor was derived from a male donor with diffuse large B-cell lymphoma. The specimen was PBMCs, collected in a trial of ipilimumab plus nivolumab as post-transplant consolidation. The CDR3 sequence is CASSARDSPYNEQFF. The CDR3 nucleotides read TGTGCCAGCAGCGCGCGGGATTCCCCTTACAATGAGCAGTTCTTC.